The 14 T cell receptor beta chains reported below all come from one sample, sequenced in a study of blood T cell repertoires in COVID-19. TCRdb keeps only in-frame clones here, not all; method: immunoSEQ multiplex PCR. The table shows approximately 70,000 clones, with approximately 90% occurring only once. What was sequenced was peripheral blood. Source of these receptors: a human donor in a cohort sampled during active COVID-19.

CDR3: CASSSRSTQYF. DNA for the CDR3: TGTGCCAGCAGTTCGAGGTCTACGCAGTATTTT. The chain combines TRBV12-3 or TRBV12-4 with TRBJ2-3; D is uncertain. V shed 4 bases and J shed 8 bases, with 7 bases lying between them. The CDR3 loop spans 11 amino acids.

The chain couples TRBV30 to TRBJ1-2, with a possible D match to TRBD1 (5 bases). The CDR3 sequence is 14 residues long. CDR1 and CDR2 (germline): GTSNPN, SVGIG (reference sequence). Trimming took off 0 bases at V and 2 bases at J, with 10 bases between the two ends. CDR3 protein: CAWSVQVGNYGYTF. The CDR3 nucleotides are TGTGCCTGGAGTGTACAGGTCGGAAACTATGGCTACACCTTC.

The chain recombines TRBV7-9 with TRBJ2-6; possible D gene TRBD1, 5 bases. CDR1 is SEHNR and CDR2 is FQNEAQ in the germline V gene (reference sequence). The V gene lost 5 bases and the J gene lost 0 bases, with 14 bases spanning the gap. This CDR3 comprises 17 residues. The CDR3 DNA is TGTGCCAGCAGCACGACAGAAATAGACTCTGGGGCCAACGTCCTGACTTTC. This codes for CASSTTEIDSGANVLTF.

This chain connects TRBV5-6 to TRBJ2-7; maybe TRBD1 (5 bases). Germline V gene lookup returns CDR1 SGHDT and CDR2 YYEEEE. V lost 2 bases, J lost 4 bases, and 13 bases lay in between. This CDR3 spans 14 amino acids. In DNA form, the CDR3 reads TGTGCCAGCAGCTTAGGGGCAGGGTGGTACGAGCAGTACTTC. As protein: CASSLGAGWYEQYF.

V gene TRBV11-3 combines with J gene TRBJ2-7; D may be TRBD1 (6 bases). The length of the CDR3 is 18 residues. Germline-derived CDR1 and CDR2 are SGHNT and YENEEA. V lost 0 bases and J lost 3, with 21 bases in between. The CDR3: CASSLEGDTNKGNYEQYF. CDR3 DNA sequence: TGTGCCAGCAGCTTAGAAGGGGACACGAATAAGGGGAACTACGAGCAGTACTTC.

The chain uses TRBV28 and TRBJ2-7; D is ambiguous. This CDR3 has 11 residues. Trimming stripped 8 bases from V and 3 bases from J, with 8 bases between. Germline CDR1 reads MDHEN; CDR2 reads SYDVKM. CDR3 region: CASGPLYEQYF. CDR3 DNA sequence: TGTGCCAGCGGTCCACTCTACGAGCAGTACTTC. The full variable domain, completed using reference TRBV28 and TRBJ2-7, is DVKVTQSSRYLVKRTGEKVFLECVQDMDHENMFWYRQDPGLGLRLIYFSYDVKMKEKGDIPEGYSVSREKKERFSLILESASTNQTSMYLCASGPLYEQYFGPGTRLTVT.

The rearrangement links TRBV19 to TRBJ2-1; 7 bases agree with TRBD2. The ends lost 3 bases at V and 3 bases at J; junction bases unmatched: 8. The CDR3 has 16 amino acids. Looked up from germline, CDR1 is LNHDA and CDR2 is SQIVND (reference sequence). The CDR3 here is CASSILQLAFYNEQFF. The CDR3 DNA is TGTGCCAGTAGTATTCTCCAACTAGCGTTCTACAATGAGCAGTTCTTC.

This chain joins TRBV7-8 and TRBJ2-1; TRBD2 matches 8 bases. The CDR3 spans 15 residues. The V gene end was trimmed by 7 bases and the J gene end by 4 bases; junction bases not matched to a gene: 9. Germline assignment: CDR1 SGHVS and CDR2 FQNEAQ. The CDR3 reads CASNQLAELYNEQFF. CDR3 DNA: TGTGCCAGCAACCAACTAGCGGAGCTTTACAATGAGCAGTTCTTC.

The sample holds a few counts of this clone. The chain has TRBV18 and TRBJ2-1; D perhaps matches TRBD1 (6 bases). The V gene lost 0 bases and the J gene lost 1 base, with 10 bases spanning the gap. This CDR3 contains 16 residues. Germline values: CDR1 KGHSH, CDR2 LQKENI. The CDR3 is CASSPPTGFSYNEQFF. The CDR3 DNA reads as TGTGCCAGCTCACCACCGACAGGATTTTCCTACAATGAGCAGTTCTTC.

This rearrangement joins TRBV7-2 to TRBJ1-3; D may be TRBD1 (5 bases). This CDR3 is built from 15 residues. Trimming shortened V by 3 bases and J by 0 bases, and 9 bases separated the two germline ends. Germline V gene lookup returns CDR1 SGHTA and CDR2 FQGNSA. CDR3 nucleotide sequence: TGTGCCAGCAGCTTTGACAGTCTCTCTGGAAACACCATATATTTT. Protein sequence: CASSFDSLSGNTIYF.

The chain combines TRBV5-6 with TRBJ1-2; 9 positions agree with TRBD1. V shed 0 bases and J 8 bases; nucleotides not matched to a gene: 8. This CDR3 is 15 amino acids long. CDR1 and CDR2 (germline): SGHDT, YYEEEE. The CDR3: CASSLGRLGTGGYTF. As DNA, the CDR3 is TGTGCCAGCAGCTTGGGAAGGCTGGGGACAGGGGGCTACACCTTC.

This clone was seen a few times. The chain is built from TRBV29-1 and TRBJ1-1; 7 nucleotides match TRBD1. Germline V lookup: CDR1 SQVTM, CDR2 ANQGSEA. The CDR3 is 13 residues long. V lost 6 bases, J lost 7 bases, and 11 bases stayed unmatched. The CDR3 DNA is TGCAGCGTAACGGGACAGCAGGACCGTGAAGCTTTCTTT. This gives the protein CSVTGQQDREAFF.

The gene calls are TRBV19 and TRBJ2-7, with TRBD1 identical over 7 bases. This CDR3 is 15 amino acids long. J was trimmed by 4 bases and V by 5 bases; bases with no gene match: 11. CDR1 and CDR2 from the germline V gene are LNHDA and SQIVND (reference sequence). The chain's CDR3 is CASSGPGQTLYEQYF. For the CDR3, the DNA is TGTGCCAGTAGTGGCCCGGGACAGACCCTTTACGAGCAGTACTTC.

Regarding this clone: Distinct nucleotide sequences in the sample also encode this CDR3. V gene TRBV6-2 or TRBV6-3 combines with J gene TRBJ2-7; 11 nucleotides align to TRBD1. This CDR3 spans 14 amino acids. J lost 3 bases, V lost 4 bases, and 2 bases had no gene match. The germline CDR1 and CDR2 sequences are MNHEY and SVGEGT. As DNA, the CDR3 is TGTGCCAGCAGTTGGGGACAGGGGGTCTACGAGCAGTACTTC. This encodes CASSWGQGVYEQYF.